This is a list of T cell receptor beta chains from one sample in a study of response to subunit inactivated influenza vaccine. A single record per CDR3 protein comes from TCRdb applying MiXCR to the RT-PCR reads. The repertoire consists of fewer than 700,000 distinct CDR3 sequences, with 10% to 15% occurring once and the leading ten covering around 12%. The sequencing here drew on PBMCs from blood, taken roughly 6 weeks after vaccination. The receptors were gathered from a man between 45 and 60 years old who received an inactivated influenza vaccine. CDR3s include the opening cysteine and the closing phenylalanine or tryptophan. A D gene is named only where the DNA matches it firmly. The size field is filled for only some rows; it gives once, few, many or a size class.

cdr3_aa | cdr3_nt | clone_size | j_call | v_call | d_call
CASSFGGKYNEQFF | TGTGCCAGCAGCTTTGGCGGGAAGTACAATGAGCAGTTCTTC | NA | TRBJ2-1 | TRBV7-6 | NA
CASSSTPYSTEAFF | TGTGCCAGCAGTTCGACTCCGTACAGCACTGAAGCTTTCTTT | few | TRBJ1-1 | TRBV6-5 | NA
CASKQAGELFF | TGTGCCAGCAAGCAGGCCGGGGAGCTGTTTTTT | NA | TRBJ2-2 | TRBV27 | NA
CASSHGTGDAFF | TGTGCCAGCAGCCACGGGACAGGGGACGCTTTCTTT | many | TRBJ1-1 | TRBV7-2 | TRBD1
CASSVGLAAGYEQFF | TGTGCCAGCAGCGTAGGACTAGCGGCTGGGTATGAGCAGTTCTTC | NA | TRBJ2-1 | TRBV9 | TRBD2
CASSLENTQETQYF | TGCGCCAGCAGCTTAGAAAACACTCAAGAGACCCAGTACTTC | NA | TRBJ2-5 | TRBV5-1 | NA
CASSVGGTTNYGYTF | TGTGCCAGCAGCGTAGGAGGAACTACTAACTATGGCTACACCTTC | few | TRBJ1-2 | TRBV9 | NA
CASSDGWGNQPQHF | TGTGCCAGCAGTGATGGTTGGGGAAATCAGCCCCAGCATTTT | few | TRBJ1-5 | TRBV12-3/TRBV12-4 | NA
CSARDRLSGKSYNEQFF | TGCAGTGCTAGAGATCGTTTATCAGGGAAGTCCTACAATGAGCAGTTCTTC | NA | TRBJ2-1 | TRBV20-1 | NA
CATRAGVSEQYF | TGTGCCACCCGGGCAGGAGTGAGCGAGCAGTACTTC | NA | TRBJ2-7 | TRBV10-3 | NA
CASSLGIHGAYEQYF | TGTGCCAGCAGCTTAGGTATTCACGGAGCCTACGAGCAGTACTTC | NA | TRBJ2-7 | TRBV7-6 | NA
CASTQDSGANVLTF | TGCGCCAGCACCCAGGATTCGGGGGCCAACGTCCTGACTTTC | few | TRBJ2-6 | TRBV5-1 | NA
CASSHPSGSTDTQYF | TGTGCCAGCAGCCACCCTAGCGGAAGCACAGATACGCAGTATTTT | NA | TRBJ2-3 | TRBV12-3/TRBV12-4 | TRBD2
CASSLARGAMNTEAFF | TGCGCCAGCAGCTTGGCGAGGGGAGCAATGAACACTGAAGCTTTCTTT | few | TRBJ1-1 | TRBV5-1 | NA
CASSLPGQIGGSRGYNEQFF | TGTGCCAGCAGTTTACCAGGACAGATAGGGGGATCACGGGGTTACAATGAGCAGTTCTTC | NA | TRBJ2-1 | TRBV28 | NA
CASNGRPVPVEQFF | TGTGCCAGCAACGGGCGTCCTGTACCCGTTGAGCAGTTCTTC | few | TRBJ2-1 | TRBV2 | NA
CASSTRQADTQYF | TGCGCCAGCAGCACCCGACAGGCAGATACGCAGTATTTT | NA | TRBJ2-3 | TRBV5-1 | NA
CASSLGQLNTGELFF | TGTGCCAGCAGTTTAGGACAACTGAACACCGGGGAGCTGTTTTTT | many | TRBJ2-2 | TRBV5-6 | NA
CASSPTGNIQYF | TGCGCCAGCAGCCCGACTGGAAACATTCAGTACTTC | NA | TRBJ2-4 | TRBV4-1 | NA
CASSVGTSGRAEQFF | TGTGCCAGCAGCGTAGGGACTAGCGGGAGGGCTGAGCAGTTCTTC | NA | TRBJ2-1 | TRBV9 | TRBD2
CASSGGGRYEQYF | TGTGCCAGCAGCGGAGGGGGGCGCTACGAGCAGTACTTC | NA | TRBJ2-7 | TRBV7-9 | NA
CASRPYRGGDNEQFF | TGTGCCAGCAGGCCCTACCGGGGGGGCGACAATGAGCAGTTCTTC | NA | TRBJ2-1 | TRBV7-8 | TRBD2
CSARVAGVNTGELFF | TGCAGTGCTAGAGTGGCGGGGGTGAACACCGGGGAGCTGTTTTTT | few | TRBJ2-2 | TRBV20-1 | TRBD2
CSVERDKSYEQYF | TGCAGCGTCGAGAGGGACAAGTCCTACGAGCAGTACTTC | NA | TRBJ2-7 | TRBV29-1 | NA
CASSPGRGAYEQYF | TGTGCCAGCAGTCCGGGACGCGGAGCCTACGAGCAGTACTTC | many | TRBJ2-7 | TRBV3-1 | NA
CASSFQTGDTAKNIQYF | TGTGCCAGCAGTTTCCAGACAGGGGATACGGCCAAAAACATTCAGTACTTC | NA | TRBJ2-4 | TRBV28 | TRBD1
CASSHFMTSKSDTQYF | TGCGCCAGCAGCCACTTCATGACTAGCAAGTCAGATACGCAGTATTTT | few | TRBJ2-3 | TRBV4-3 | TRBD2
CASSSRSSGNEQFF | TGCGCCAGCAGCTCCCGGTCAAGCGGGAATGAGCAGTTCTTC | many | TRBJ2-1 | TRBV5-1 | NA
CASSRDRGDADTQYF | TGTGCCAGCAGTCGGGACAGGGGGGACGCAGATACGCAGTATTTT | many | TRBJ2-3 | TRBV12-3/TRBV12-4 | TRBD1
CASSHPGVVADTQYF | TGCGCCAGCAGCCACCCCGGGGTGGTGGCAGATACGCAGTATTTT | NA | TRBJ2-3 | TRBV4-1 | NA
CASSLARGPTGELFF | TGCGCCAGCAGCTTGGCTAGGGGGCCCACCGGGGAGCTGTTTTTT | NA | TRBJ2-2 | TRBV5-1 | TRBD1
CASSRTEDYYGYTF | TGTGCCAGCAGTAGGACAGAAGATTACTATGGCTACACCTTC | NA | TRBJ1-2 | TRBV12-3/TRBV12-4 | NA
CASQREAKEQFF | TGTGCCAGCCAGCGGGAGGCTAAGGAGCAGTTCTTC | NA | TRBJ2-1 | TRBV12-3/TRBV12-4 | TRBD2
CASSYLRTGRNNEQFF | TGTGCCAGCAGTTACCTGCGGACAGGGCGAAACAATGAGCAGTTCTTC | NA | TRBJ2-1 | TRBV6-5 | TRBD1
CASSLPQYSYNEQFF | TGCGCCAGCAGCTTGCCACAATACTCCTACAATGAGCAGTTCTTC | few | TRBJ2-1 | TRBV5-1 | NA
CASSLSPGPLGRGYTF | TGCGCCAGCAGCCTCTCCCCGGGACCCCTAGGACGTGGCTACACCTTC | many | TRBJ1-2 | TRBV4-1 | NA
CASSKAGQETQYF | TGTGCCAGTAGTAAAGCGGGGCAAGAGACCCAGTACTTC | few | TRBJ2-5 | TRBV19 | TRBD2
CASSRGQGFITEAFF | TGTGCCAGCAGTCGGGGACAGGGCTTTATCACTGAAGCTTTCTTT | few | TRBJ1-1 | TRBV27 | TRBD1
CASRSSTGGYEQYF | TGTGCCAGCAGATCCTCGACAGGGGGCTACGAGCAGTACTTC | NA | TRBJ2-7 | TRBV6-5 | TRBD1